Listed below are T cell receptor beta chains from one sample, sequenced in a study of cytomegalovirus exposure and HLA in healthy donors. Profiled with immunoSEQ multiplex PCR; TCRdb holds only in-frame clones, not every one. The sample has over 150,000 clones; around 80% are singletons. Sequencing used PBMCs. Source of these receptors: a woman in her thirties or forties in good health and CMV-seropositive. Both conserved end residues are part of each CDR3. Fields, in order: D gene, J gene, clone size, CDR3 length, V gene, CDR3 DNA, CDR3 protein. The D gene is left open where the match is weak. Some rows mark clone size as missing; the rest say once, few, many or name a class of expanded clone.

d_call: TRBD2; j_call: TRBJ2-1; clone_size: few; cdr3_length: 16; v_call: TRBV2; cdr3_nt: TGTGCCAGCAGCCGTACTAGCGCCAGCTCCTACAATGAGCAGTTCTTC; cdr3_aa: CASSRTSASSYNEQFF
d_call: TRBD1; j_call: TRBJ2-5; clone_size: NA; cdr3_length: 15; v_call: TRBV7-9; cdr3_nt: TGTGCCAGCAGCTTAGAGGCAGGGGGACGAGAGACCCAGTACTTC; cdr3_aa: CASSLEAGGRETQYF
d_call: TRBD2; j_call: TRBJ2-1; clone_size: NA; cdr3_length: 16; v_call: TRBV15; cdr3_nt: TGTGCCACCAGCAGAGAAGGACTAGCGGAAAACAATGAGCAGTTCTTC; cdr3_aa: CATSREGLAENNEQFF
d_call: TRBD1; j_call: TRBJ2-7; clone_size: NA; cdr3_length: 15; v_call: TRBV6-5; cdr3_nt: TGTGCCAGCAGCCGGTTGGGACAGGGACTCTACGAGCAGTACTTC; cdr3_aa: CASSRLGQGLYEQYF
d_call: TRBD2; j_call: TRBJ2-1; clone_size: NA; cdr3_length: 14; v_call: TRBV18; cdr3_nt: TGTGCCAGCTCACCGGGAGGGCCAGGCAATGAGCAGTTCTTC; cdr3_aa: CASSPGGPGNEQFF
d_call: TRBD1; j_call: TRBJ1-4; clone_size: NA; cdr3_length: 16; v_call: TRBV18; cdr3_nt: TGTGCCAGCTCACCCCGGACAGGGGGGACTAATGAAAAACTGTTTTTT; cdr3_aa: CASSPRTGGTNEKLFF
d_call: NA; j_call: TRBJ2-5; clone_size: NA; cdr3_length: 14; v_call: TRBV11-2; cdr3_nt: TGTGCCAGCAGCTTAGTGGTCGGCCAAGAGACCCAGTACTTC; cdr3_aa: CASSLVVGQETQYF
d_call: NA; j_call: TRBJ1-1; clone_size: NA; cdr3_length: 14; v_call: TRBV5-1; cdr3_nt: TGCGCCAGCAGCCCGACAGTGTCTGGCACTGAAGCTTTCTTT; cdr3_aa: CASSPTVSGTEAFF
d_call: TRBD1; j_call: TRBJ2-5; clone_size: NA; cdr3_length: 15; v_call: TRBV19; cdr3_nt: TGTGCCAGTAGTATAGCCGGCGGACAGGGGGAGACCCAGTACTTC; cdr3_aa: CASSIAGGQGETQYF
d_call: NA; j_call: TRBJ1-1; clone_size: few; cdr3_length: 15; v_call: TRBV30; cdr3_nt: TGTGCCTGGACCCCTCTCCAGCGGACCCGATCGAAAGCTTTCTTT; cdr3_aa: CAWTPLQRTRSKAFF
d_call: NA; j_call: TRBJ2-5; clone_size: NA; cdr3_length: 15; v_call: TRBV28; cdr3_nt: TGTGCCAGCAGTTTTCTTTCGGGAAGGGTCCAGACCCAGTACTTC; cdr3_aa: CASSFLSGRVQTQYF
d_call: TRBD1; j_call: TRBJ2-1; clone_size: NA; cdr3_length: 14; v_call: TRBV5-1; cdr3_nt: TGCGCCAGCAGCCCAGGGACAGGGGGCGATGAGCAGTTCTTC; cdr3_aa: CASSPGTGGDEQFF
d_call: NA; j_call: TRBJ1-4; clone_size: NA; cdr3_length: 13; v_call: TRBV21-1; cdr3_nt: TGTGCCAGCCGGACAGCAACTAATGAAAAACTGTTTTTT; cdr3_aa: CASRTATNEKLFF
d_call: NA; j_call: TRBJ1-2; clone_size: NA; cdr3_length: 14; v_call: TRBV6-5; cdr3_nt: TGTGCCAGCAGTTACCGGGACTCCCGGGGCGGCTACACCTTC; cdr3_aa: CASSYRDSRGGYTF
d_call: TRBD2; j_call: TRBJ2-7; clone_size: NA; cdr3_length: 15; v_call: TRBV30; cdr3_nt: TGTGCCTGGAGTAGGGGCAGCGGGAGGTCCTACGAGCAGTACTTC; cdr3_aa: CAWSRGSGRSYEQYF
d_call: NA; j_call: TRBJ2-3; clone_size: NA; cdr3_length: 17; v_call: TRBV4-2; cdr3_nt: TGTGCCAGCAGCCGTTCGGGTTACGAGACTAACACAGATACGCAGTATTTT; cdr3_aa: CASSRSGYETNTDTQYF
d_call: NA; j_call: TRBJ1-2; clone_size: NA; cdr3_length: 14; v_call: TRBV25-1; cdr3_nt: TGTGCCAGCAGTGAATCCGGGGTCCACTATGGCTACACCTTC; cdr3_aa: CASSESGVHYGYTF
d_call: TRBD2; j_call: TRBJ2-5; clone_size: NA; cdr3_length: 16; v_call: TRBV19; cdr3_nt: TGTGCCAGTAGTATCAGGACTAGCGGGAGCGAAGAGACCCAGTACTTC; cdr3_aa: CASSIRTSGSEETQYF
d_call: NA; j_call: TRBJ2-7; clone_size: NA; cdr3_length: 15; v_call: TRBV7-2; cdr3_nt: TGTGCCAGCAGCTTAGCGACAGGCAGCGTGTACGAGCAGTACTTC; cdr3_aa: CASSLATGSVYEQYF
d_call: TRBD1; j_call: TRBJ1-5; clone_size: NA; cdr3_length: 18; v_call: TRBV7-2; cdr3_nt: TGTGCCAGCAGCCAGGGACAGCCGAACAGTTATAGCAATCAGCCCCAGCATTTT; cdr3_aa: CASSQGQPNSYSNQPQHF
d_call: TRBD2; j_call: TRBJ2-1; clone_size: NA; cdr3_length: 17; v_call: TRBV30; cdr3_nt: TGTGCCTGGGTTCAGCGGGAGGGCCGATCCGGCTACAATGAGCAGTTCTTC; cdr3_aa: CAWVQREGRSGYNEQFF
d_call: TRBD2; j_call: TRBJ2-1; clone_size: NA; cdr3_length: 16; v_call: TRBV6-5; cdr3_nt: TGTGCCAGCAGTTCCGGGACTAGCGGGAGGGCCGGTGAGCAGTTCTTC; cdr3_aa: CASSSGTSGRAGEQFF
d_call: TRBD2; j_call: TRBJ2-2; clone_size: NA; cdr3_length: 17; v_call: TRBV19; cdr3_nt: TGTGCCAGTAGTATCCGGGGCCGGGGGGTCGGGACCGGGGAGCTGTTTTTT; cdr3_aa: CASSIRGRGVGTGELFF
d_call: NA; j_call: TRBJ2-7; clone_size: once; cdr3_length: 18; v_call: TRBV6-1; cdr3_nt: TGTGCCAGCAGTGAGACAGGTCTACCCGGTCGTAAATTACACGAGCAGTACTTC; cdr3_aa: CASSETGLPGRKLHEQYF
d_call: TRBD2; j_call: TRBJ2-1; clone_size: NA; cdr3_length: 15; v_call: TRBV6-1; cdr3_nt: TGTGCCAGCAGTGGCGGGAGGGCCGGGTACAATGAGCAGTTCTTC; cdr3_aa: CASSGGRAGYNEQFF
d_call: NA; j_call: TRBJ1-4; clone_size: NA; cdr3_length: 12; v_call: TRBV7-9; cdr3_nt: TGTGCCAGCTCCCTCCCTAATGAAAAACTGTTTTTT; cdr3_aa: CASSLPNEKLFF
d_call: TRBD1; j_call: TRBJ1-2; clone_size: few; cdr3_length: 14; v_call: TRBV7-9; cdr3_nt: TGTGCCAGCAGCTCAAGGGACAGGGGGCGGGGCTACACCTTC; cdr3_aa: CASSSRDRGRGYTF
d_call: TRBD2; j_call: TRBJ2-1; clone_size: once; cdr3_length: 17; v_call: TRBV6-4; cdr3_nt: TGTGCCAGCAGTGACTTTGGACTAGCGGAAAGGCGCAATGAGCAGTTCTTC; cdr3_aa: CASSDFGLAERRNEQFF
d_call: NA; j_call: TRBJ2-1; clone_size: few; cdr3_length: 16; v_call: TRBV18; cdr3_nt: TGTGCCAGCTCACCATTGGGTTTACGGGTTTACAATGAGCAGTTCTTC; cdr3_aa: CASSPLGLRVYNEQFF
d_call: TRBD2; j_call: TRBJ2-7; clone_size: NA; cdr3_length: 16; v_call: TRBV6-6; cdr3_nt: TGTGCCAGCAGTCCGGAGGGACTAGCGGGCTCCTACGAGCAGTACTTC; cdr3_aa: CASSPEGLAGSYEQYF
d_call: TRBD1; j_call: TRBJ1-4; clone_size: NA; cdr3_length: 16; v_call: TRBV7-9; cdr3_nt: TGTGCCAGCAGCTCGAACAGGGACAGGGTCACTGAAAAACTGTTTTTT; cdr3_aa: CASSSNRDRVTEKLFF
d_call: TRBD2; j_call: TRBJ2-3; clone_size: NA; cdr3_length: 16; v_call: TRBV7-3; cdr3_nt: TGTGCCAGCAGCTCCGGACTAGCGGGAGTGATAGATACGCAGTATTTT; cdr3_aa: CASSSGLAGVIDTQYF
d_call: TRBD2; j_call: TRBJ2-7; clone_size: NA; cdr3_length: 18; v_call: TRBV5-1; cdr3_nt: TGCGCCAGCAGCTTTTTGGGACTAGCGGTGCCGATGGCCTACGAGCAGTACTTC; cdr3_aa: CASSFLGLAVPMAYEQYF
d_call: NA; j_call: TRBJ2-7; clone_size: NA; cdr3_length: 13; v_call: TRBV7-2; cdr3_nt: TGTGCCAGCAGCTTTGGCCTCGCCTACGAGCAGTACTTC; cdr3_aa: CASSFGLAYEQYF
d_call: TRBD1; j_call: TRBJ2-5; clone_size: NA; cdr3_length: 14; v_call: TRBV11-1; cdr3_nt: TGTGCCAGCAGCAACGGACAGGGCCAAGAGACCCAGTACTTC; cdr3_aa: CASSNGQGQETQYF
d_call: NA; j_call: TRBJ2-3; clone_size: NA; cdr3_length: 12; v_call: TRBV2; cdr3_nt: TGTGCCAGCGCGGGTTACACAGATACGCAGTATTTT; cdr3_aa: CASAGYTDTQYF
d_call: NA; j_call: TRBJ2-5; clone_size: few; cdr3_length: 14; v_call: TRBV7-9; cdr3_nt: TGTGCCAGCAGCCACCCGGGTGCCCAAGAGACCCAGTACTTC; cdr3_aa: CASSHPGAQETQYF
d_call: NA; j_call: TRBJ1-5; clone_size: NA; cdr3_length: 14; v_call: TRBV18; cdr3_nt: TGTGCCAGCTCACCACCGGGCATATCAAAGCCCCAGCATTTT; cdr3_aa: CASSPPGISKPQHF
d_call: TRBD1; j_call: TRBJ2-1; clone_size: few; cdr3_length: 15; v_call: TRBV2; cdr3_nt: TGTGCCAGCAGTGATGGGACAGGGCACTACAATGAGCAGTTCTTC; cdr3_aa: CASSDGTGHYNEQFF
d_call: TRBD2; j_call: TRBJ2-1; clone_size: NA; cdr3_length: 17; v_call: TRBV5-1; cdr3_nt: TGCGCCAGCAGCTGGACGACTAGCGGGAGCCTTTCCGTTGAGCAGTTCTTC; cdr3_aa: CASSWTTSGSLSVEQFF
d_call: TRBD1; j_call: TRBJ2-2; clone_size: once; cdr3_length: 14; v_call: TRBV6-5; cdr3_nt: TGTGCCAGCAAGGGACAGACGAACACCGGGGAGCTGTTTTTT; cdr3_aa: CASKGQTNTGELFF
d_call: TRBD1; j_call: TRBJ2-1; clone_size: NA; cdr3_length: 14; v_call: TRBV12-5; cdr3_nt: TGTGCTAGTGGGTTAGGACAGGGTTTAAGTGAGCAGTTCTTC; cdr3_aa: CASGLGQGLSEQFF
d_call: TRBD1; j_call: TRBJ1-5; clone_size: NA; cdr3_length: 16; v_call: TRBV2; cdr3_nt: TGTGCCAGCAGTAAGGGGGACAGGGGAATTGGGCAGCCCCAGCATTTT; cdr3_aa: CASSKGDRGIGQPQHF
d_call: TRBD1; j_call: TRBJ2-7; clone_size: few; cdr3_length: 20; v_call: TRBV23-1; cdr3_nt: TGCGCCAGCAGTGGGCACAGTCTACCCCGGGACAGCGCTTTTTCTGACGAGCAGTACTTC; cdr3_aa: CASSGHSLPRDSAFSDEQYF
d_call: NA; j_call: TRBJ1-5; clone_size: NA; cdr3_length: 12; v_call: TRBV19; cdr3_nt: TGTGCCAGTAGAATGGGAGGGAGGCCCCAGCATTTT; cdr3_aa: CASRMGGRPQHF
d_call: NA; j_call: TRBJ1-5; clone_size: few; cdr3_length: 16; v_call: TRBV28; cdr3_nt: TGTGCCAGCAGTTTATGGGGGCTGGATAGCAATCAGCCCCAGCATTTT; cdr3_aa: CASSLWGLDSNQPQHF
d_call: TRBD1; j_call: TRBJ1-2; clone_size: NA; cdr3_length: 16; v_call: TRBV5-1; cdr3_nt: TGCGCCAGCAGCTTGACAGGGGGCCTTCCCCTCTATGGCTACACCTTC; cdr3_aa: CASSLTGGLPLYGYTF
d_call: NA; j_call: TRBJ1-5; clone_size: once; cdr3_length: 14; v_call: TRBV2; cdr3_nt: TGTGCCAGCAGTCTGACAGGTTCCAATCAGCCCCAGCATTTT; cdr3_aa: CASSLTGSNQPQHF
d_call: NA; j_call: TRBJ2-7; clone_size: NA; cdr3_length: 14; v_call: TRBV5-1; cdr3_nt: TGCGCCAGCAGCTTGGGGGTACAGGGACACGAGCAGTACTTC; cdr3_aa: CASSLGVQGHEQYF